The entry below describes one T cell receptor (beta chain). The data were taken from a study of blood T cell repertoires in COVID-19. Study-level information: Acute-phase and convalescent COVID-19 samples originated in the United States, Italy and Spain.

As originally analysed: Reference gene primers were amplified, and this amplification served to estimate nucleated cell counts. The protocol was immunoSEQ multiplex PCR, while the TCRdb copy is restricted to in-frame clones and leaves out a portion. Clone size and V and J calls were adopted from that table, with D and trimming inferred from the DNA. The sample shows about 80,000 clones, about four fifths of them seen only once. V was clipped by 5 bases and J by 4 bases; unmatched bases: 9. The CDR3 contains 15 residues. CDR1 is MNHNY, CDR2 SVGAGI, per germline (reference sequence). V and J are TRBV6-6 and TRBJ2-5; 8 positions agree with TRBD1. This clonotype was sampled from a woman in her 70s with acute or convalescent COVID-19. The sequenced sample consisted of peripheral blood. This CDR3 is CASSTRQGAGETQYF. CDR3 DNA: TGTGCCAGCAGTACTCGGCAGGGGGCCGGAGAGACCCAGTACTTC.